These 3 T cell receptor beta chains share one sample of origin, sequenced in a study of blood T cell repertoires in COVID-19. Sequenced by immunoSEQ multiplex PCR; TCRdb stores in-frame clones only, minus some. The sample shows about 130,000 clones, about 79% of them seen only once. The specimen sequenced was peripheral blood. All receptors derive from a woman of 80 years or more with acute or convalescent COVID-19.

J is TRBJ2-5 and V is TRBV2, with unresolved D. The ends were cut back, 8 bases at V and 2 bases at J, with 12 bases in the middle. Germline assignment: CDR1 SNHLY and CDR2 FYNNEI. The CDR3 extends over 13 amino acids. The CDR3 here is CASHGSGQETQYF. In nucleotides, the CDR3 is TGTGCCAGCCACGGATCCGGGCAAGAGACCCAGTACTTC. The full variable domain, in which reference TRBV2 and TRBJ2-5 provide the parts outside the CDR3, is EPEVTQTPSHQVTQMGQEVILRCVPISNHLYFYWYRQILGQKVEFLVSFYNNEISEKSEIFDDQFSVERPDGSNFTLKIRSTKLEDSAMYFCASHGSGQETQYFGPGTRLLVL.

The rearrangement joins TRBV15 to TRBJ2-3; 9 bases match TRBD1. The ends lost 9 bases at V and 2 bases at J; junction bases unmatched: 3. This CDR3 region has 13 residues. Per the germline V gene, CDR1 is LNHNV and CDR2 is YYDKDF (reference sequence). The CDR3: CATGTGTTDTQYF. The CDR3 DNA reads TGTGCCACGGGGACAGGGACCACAGATACGCAGTATTTT.

This clone showed up just a few times. The V gene is TRBV5-1, the J gene TRBJ1-1; TRBD1 agrees at 9 bases. This CDR3 has 13 residues. Germline trimming cut 4 bases from V and 3 bases from J; bases unmatched to any gene: 1. Per germline, CDR1 SGHRS and CDR2 YFSETQ. DNA of the CDR3: TGCGCCAGCAGCAGACAGGGGGACACTGAAGCTTTCTTT. This codes for CASSRQGDTEAFF. Variable domain in full (rest from reference TRBV5-1 and TRBJ1-1): KAGVTQTPRYLIKTRGQQVTLSCSPISGHRSVSWYQQTPGQGLQFLFEYFSETQRNKGNFPGRFSGRQFSNSRSEMNVSTLELGDSALYLCASSRQGDTEAFFGQGTRLTVV.